A selection of T cell receptor beta chains follows, all from one sample in a study of shared clonotypes between healthy human individuals. Method: immunoSEQ multiplex PCR; TCRdb's copy keeps in-frame clones and lacks some. The data show some 1,400,000 clones, roughly 95% seen once. What was sequenced was naive CD4+ T cells sorted from blood. The receptors were gathered from a man younger than 45 in good health. CDR3s include the opening cysteine and the closing phenylalanine or tryptophan. D genes are given only for firm matches. Where a row states a size, it is once, few, many or the class of an expanded clone; other rows omit it.

V	size	D	J	CDR3	DNA
TRBV2	-	TRBD1	TRBJ1-1	CASRSTGGPEAFF	TGTGCCAGCAGATCCACAGGGGGCCCTGAAGCTTTCTTT
TRBV11-2	-	-	TRBJ2-1	CASSLSRDNEQFF	TGTGCCAGCAGCTTATCCAGGGACAATGAGCAGTTCTTC
TRBV14	-	-	TRBJ1-2	CASSQIGRYYGYTF	TGTGCCAGCAGCCAGATAGGACGTTACTATGGCTACACCTTC
TRBV7-3	-	TRBD2	TRBJ2-1	CASSSGLAGVLFF	TGTGCCAGCAGCTCCGGACTAGCGGGAGTGTTGTTCTTC
TRBV6-1	-	-	TRBJ2-7	CASSAASAKVYEQYF	TGTGCCAGCAGTGCCGCTAGCGCCAAGGTGTACGAGCAGTACTTC
TRBV5-4	-	-	TRBJ1-3	CASSSYRDGNTIYF	TGTGCCAGCAGTTCCTACAGGGATGGAAACACCATATATTTT
TRBV28	-	-	TRBJ1-2	CASSRDTNYGYTF	TGTGCCAGCTCTCGGGATACAAACTATGGCTACACCTTC
TRBV28	-	-	TRBJ1-1	CASSPIATEAFF	TGTGCCAGCAGTCCTATTGCGACTGAAGCTTTCTTT
TRBV10-2	-	TRBD1	TRBJ2-3	CASRPTGASTDTQYF	TGCGCCAGCAGACCTACAGGGGCTAGCACAGATACGCAGTATTTT
TRBV28	-	TRBD2	TRBJ2-1	CASRKGLAGGREQFF	TGTGCCAGCAGGAAGGGACTAGCGGGAGGCAGAGAGCAGTTCTTC
TRBV29-1	-	TRBD2	TRBJ2-1	CSVEEGLAGGPEFF	TGCAGCGTTGAAGAGGGACTAGCGGGAGGGCCGGAGTTCTTC
TRBV5-1	-	-	TRBJ1-1	CASSLDGLDLPTEAFF	TGCGCCAGCAGCTTGGATGGTCTCGACCTTCCCACTGAAGCTTTCTTT
TRBV19	-	TRBD2	TRBJ2-1	CASGDLGLAGGKNYNEQFF	TGTGCCAGTGGAGACCTCGGACTAGCGGGAGGGAAGAACTACAATGAGCAGTTCTTC
TRBV18	-	-	TRBJ2-1	CASSPLPPSSYNEQFF	TGTGCCAGCTCACCACTCCCCCCTAGCTCCTACAATGAGCAGTTCTTC
TRBV27	-	TRBD2	TRBJ2-7	CASSTLAGVTYEQYF	TGTGCCAGCAGTACACTAGCGGGAGTGACCTACGAGCAGTACTTC
TRBV28	-	TRBD1	TRBJ1-4	CASSMSGRGREKLFF	TGTGCCAGCAGTATGTCGGGCAGGGGGCGTGAAAAACTGTTTTTT
TRBV6-5	-	-	TRBJ2-7	CASSSKGPTTPYEQYF	TGTGCCAGCAGTTCTAAGGGACCCACCACCCCCTACGAGCAGTACTTC
TRBV2	once	TRBD1	TRBJ2-7	CASSVQGETTVQYF	TGTGCCAGCAGTGTCCAGGGGGAAACTACGGTGCAGTACTTC
TRBV30	-	TRBD2	TRBJ2-3	CAWSQGLVADTQYF	TGTGCCTGGAGTCAGGGACTAGTTGCAGATACGCAGTATTTT
TRBV29-1	once	-	TRBJ2-2	CSAVGGLNTGELFF	TGCAGCGCTGTGGGCGGGCTGAACACCGGGGAGCTGTTTTTT
TRBV7-9	-	TRBD1	TRBJ1-5	CASSLFDRGSNQPQHF	TGTGCCAGCAGCTTATTCGACAGGGGGAGCAATCAGCCCCAGCATTTT
TRBV6-5	-	-	TRBJ1-1	CASRNRVNTEAFF	TGTGCCAGCAGGAACAGGGTAAACACTGAAGCTTTCTTT
TRBV7-2	-	TRBD1	TRBJ1-4	CASSLEVGQGHEKLFF	TGTGCCAGCAGCTTAGAGGTGGGACAGGGTCATGAAAAACTGTTTTTT
TRBV6-5	-	-	TRBJ2-3	CASSYFSGTSTDTQYF	TGTGCCAGCAGTTATTTCTCGGGGACAAGCACAGATACGCAGTATTTT
TRBV18	-	TRBD1	TRBJ2-1	CASSALGQGPDEQFF	TGTGCCAGCTCGGCCCTTGGACAGGGTCCTGATGAGCAGTTCTTC
TRBV5-1	-	-	TRBJ1-5	CASSLEGSNQPQHF	TGCGCCAGCAGCTTGGAGGGTAGCAATCAGCCCCAGCATTTT
TRBV6-1	-	-	TRBJ2-7	CASSESHAGNSYEQYF	TGTGCCAGCAGTGAAAGTCACGCAGGGAACTCCTACGAGCAGTACTTC
TRBV9	once	-	TRBJ1-2	CASSVVEAFYGYTF	TGTGCCAGCAGCGTAGTAGAAGCCTTCTATGGCTACACCTTC
TRBV28	-	-	TRBJ2-7	CASRKDSYEQYF	TGTGCCAGCAGGAAAGATTCCTACGAGCAGTACTTC
TRBV28	-	-	TRBJ2-5	CASSLVDRREKETQYF	TGTGCCAGCAGTTTAGTGGACAGGCGGGAGAAAGAGACCCAGTACTTC
TRBV7-2	once	-	TRBJ1-2	CASTTGAPLHGYTF	TGTGCCAGCACCACCGGCGCGCCTCTCCATGGCTACACCTTC
TRBV5-1	-	TRBD2	TRBJ2-1	CASSVWTSGREEQFF	TGCGCCAGCAGCGTGTGGACTAGCGGGAGGGAAGAGCAGTTCTTC
TRBV18	-	TRBD2	TRBJ2-7	CASSPGGAGPFFSYEQYF	TGTGCCAGCTCACCGGGAGGGGCAGGCCCCTTTTTCTCCTACGAGCAGTACTTC
TRBV15	-	TRBD1	TRBJ2-2	CATSRGATGKNTGELFF	TGTGCCACCAGCAGAGGCGCGACAGGGAAGAACACCGGGGAGCTGTTTTTT
TRBV5-1	-	TRBD1	TRBJ2-7	CASSLAMGTGTYEQYF	TGCGCCAGCAGCTTGGCCATGGGGACAGGGACCTACGAGCAGTACTTC
TRBV20-1	-	-	TRBJ2-2	CGTSNTGELFF	TGCGGAACCTCGAACACCGGGGAGCTGTTTTTT
TRBV10-1	-	-	TRBJ2-2	CASSDGGPNTGELFF	TGCGCCAGCAGTGACGGAGGGCCCAACACCGGGGAGCTGTTTTTT
TRBV29-1	-	TRBD1	TRBJ2-3	CSARTGGGTDTQYF	TGCAGCGCCAGGACAGGGGGCGGCACAGATACGCAGTATTTT
TRBV7-9	-	-	TRBJ2-2	CASSLSTSGELFF	TGTGCCAGCAGCTTATCTACATCTGGGGAGCTGTTTTTT
TRBV28	-	-	TRBJ1-4	CASSSRNEKLFF	TGTGCCAGCAGTTCCCGGAATGAAAAACTGTTTTTT
TRBV5-6	-	-	TRBJ2-7	CASSSTSYEQYF	TGTGCCAGCTCAAGTACGTCCTACGAGCAGTACTTC
TRBV29-1	-	-	TRBJ2-7	CSVQGGAYEQYF	TGCAGCGTCCAGGGGGGGGCCTACGAGCAGTACTTC
TRBV7-9	-	-	TRBJ2-7	CASSLNTQLRVTYEQYF	TGTGCCAGCAGCTTAAATACTCAATTAAGGGTAACCTACGAGCAGTACTTC
TRBV7-2	-	-	TRBJ1-2	CASSFTQQANYGYTF	TGTGCCAGCAGCTTTACCCAGCAAGCTAACTATGGCTACACCTTC
TRBV2	once	TRBD1	TRBJ2-1	CASTPGQGINEQFF	TGTGCCAGCACGCCGGGACAGGGTATTAATGAGCAGTTCTTC
TRBV5-1	-	-	TRBJ1-1	CASRRGSLVGTEAFF	TGCGCCAGCAGAAGGGGCAGCTTGGTGGGCACTGAAGCTTTCTTT